These 2 T cell receptor beta chains were all obtained from the same sample, sequenced in a study of blood T cells in healthy people across ages. A second PCR of roughly 7 to 11 cycles used a sample-barcoded 5' primer and a J-beta primer mix. TCRdb called the 5' RACE reads again in MiXCR, with one record for every CDR3 protein. The profile shows under 2,000,000 distinct CDR3 sequences, about 50% of them singletons. Input material: blood. These receptors came from a woman aged 40 to 50 in good health.

This clonotype was seen more than once but under ten times. The genes are TRBV29-1 and TRBJ2-3; D gene unclear. CDR1 is SQVTM, CDR2 ANQGSEA, per germline. The CDR3 extends over 11 amino acids. V was pared by 5 bases and J by 4 bases, with 7 bases between. CDR3 amino acids: CSVLRADTQYF. As DNA, the CDR3 is TGCAGCGTTCTAAGGGCAGATACGCAGTATTTT.

The chain uses TRBV4-3 and TRBJ2-6, with D hard to call. Between the trimmed V and J ends, which lost 2 bases and 2 bases, there was a span of 7 bases. Looked up from germline, CDR1 is LGHNA and CDR2 is YSLEER. This CDR3 spans 15 amino acids. The CDR3 spells CASSQSWAGANVLTF. The CDR3 bases are TGCGCCAGCAGCCAATCCTGGGCTGGGGCCAACGTCCTGACTTTC.